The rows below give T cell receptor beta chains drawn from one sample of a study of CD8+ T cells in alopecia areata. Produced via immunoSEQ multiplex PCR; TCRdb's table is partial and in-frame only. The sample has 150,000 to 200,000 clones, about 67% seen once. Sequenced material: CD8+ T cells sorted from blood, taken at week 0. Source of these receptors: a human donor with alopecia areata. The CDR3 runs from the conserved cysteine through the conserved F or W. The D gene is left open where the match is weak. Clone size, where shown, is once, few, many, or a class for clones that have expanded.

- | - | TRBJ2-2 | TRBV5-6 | TGTGCCAGCAGGTTGGGGGGAACCGGGGAGCTGTTTTTT | CASRLGGTGELFF
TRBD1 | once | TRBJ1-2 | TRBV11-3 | TGTGCCAGCAGCTCCAATACCGGGACAGGGAACGGCTACACCTTC | CASSSNTGTGNGYTF
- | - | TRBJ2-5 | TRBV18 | TGTGCCAGCTCAACGGGACTCCAGTCCGGGGAGACCCAGTACTTC | CASSTGLQSGETQYF
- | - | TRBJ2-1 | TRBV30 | TGTGCCTGGAGGAAAAATGGTGAGCAGTTCTTC | CAWRKNGEQFF
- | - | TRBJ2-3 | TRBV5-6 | TGTGCCAGCAGCTTCGCAGGTGATACGCAGTATTTT | CASSFAGDTQYF
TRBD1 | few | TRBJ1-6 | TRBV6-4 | TGTGCCAGCAGTGAGACAGGGACCGCTTCACCCCTCCACTTT | CASSETGTASPLHF
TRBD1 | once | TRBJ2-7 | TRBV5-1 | TGCGCCAGCAGCTACGACAGGGGAGGCGAGCAGTACTTC | CASSYDRGGEQYF
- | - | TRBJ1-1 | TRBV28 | TGTGCCAGCAGATTAAGGGCTGAAGCTTTCTTT | CASRLRAEAFF
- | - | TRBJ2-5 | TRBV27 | TGTGCCAGCGGAAGGGGGTTGGGCACCCAGTACTTC | CASGRGLGTQYF
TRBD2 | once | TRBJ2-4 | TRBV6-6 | TGTGCCAGCAGTAAGGAACTAGCGGGGGCCCAGTACTTC | CASSKELAGAQYF
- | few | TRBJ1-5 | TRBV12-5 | TGTGCTAGTGGTTTCTCGGGTTACAATCAGCCCCAGCATTTT | CASGFSGYNQPQHF
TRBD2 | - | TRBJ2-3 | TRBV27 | TGTGCCAGCACTAACCCCGACCTGACTAGCGGGGGCAGGCATACGCAGTATTTT | CASTNPDLTSGGRHTQYF
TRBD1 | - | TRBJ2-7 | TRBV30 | TGTGCCTGGAGTATGGACAGGGCCTACGAGCAGTACTTC | CAWSMDRAYEQYF
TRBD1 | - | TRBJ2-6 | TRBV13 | TGTGCCAGCAGCTCAGGACAGGACCGGAGCTCTGGGGCCAACGTCCTGACTTTC | CASSSGQDRSSGANVLTF
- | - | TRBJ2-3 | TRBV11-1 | TGTGCCAGCAGCTTAGAAGGGTATCCAGATACGCAGTATTTT | CASSLEGYPDTQYF
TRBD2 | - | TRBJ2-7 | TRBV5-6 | TGTGCCAGCAGCTTCGGACTAGCGGGGGGCCTCTACGAGCAGTACTTC | CASSFGLAGGLYEQYF
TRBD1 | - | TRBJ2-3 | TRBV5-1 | TGCGCCAGCGCGAATTCGGACAGGGCTAGCACAGATACGCAGTATTTT | CASANSDRASTDTQYF
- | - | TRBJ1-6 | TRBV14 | TGTGCCAGCAGCCACGTTCGACGGCTCTATAATTCACCCCTCCACTTT | CASSHVRRLYNSPLHF
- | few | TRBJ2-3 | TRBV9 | TGTGCCAGCAGCGTAGCGTGGGGGACCACAGATACGCAGTATTTT | CASSVAWGTTDTQYF
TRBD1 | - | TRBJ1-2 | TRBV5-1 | TGCGCCAGCAGCCCTCGAGGACGGGCCACAGGGGGTGATGGCTACACCTTC | CASSPRGRATGGDGYTF
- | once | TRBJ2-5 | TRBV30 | TGTGCCTGGACCTCGGTGGGGTTTGAGACCCAGTACTTC | CAWTSVGFETQYF
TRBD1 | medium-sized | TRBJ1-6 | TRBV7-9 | TGTGCCAGCAGCTCCCACGAGGTCACAGGGGCGCATTCACCCCTCCACTTT | CASSSHEVTGAHSPLHF
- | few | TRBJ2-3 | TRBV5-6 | TGTGCCAGCAGCTTGGAAGGTTTCGCAGATACGCAGTATTTT | CASSLEGFADTQYF
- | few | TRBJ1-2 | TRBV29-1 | TGCAGCGTTGAGGGGCTTACGTACTATGGCTACACCTTC | CSVEGLTYYGYTF
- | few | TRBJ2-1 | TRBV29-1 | TGCAGCGTTCCGGAGAGGTCCTACAATGAGCAGTTCTTC | CSVPERSYNEQFF
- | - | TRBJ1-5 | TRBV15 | TGTGCCACCAGCAGAGCGGGTCAGCCCCAGCATTTT | CATSRAGQPQHF
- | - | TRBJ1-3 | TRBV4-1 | TGCGCCAGCAGCCAAGGTTTCGGCTCTGGAAACACCATATATTTT | CASSQGFGSGNTIYF
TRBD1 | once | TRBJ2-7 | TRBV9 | TGTGCCAGCAGCGTAAAGGGTGACAGGGAGCCGTACGAGCAGTACTTC | CASSVKGDREPYEQYF
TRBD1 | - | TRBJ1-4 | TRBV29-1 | TGCAGCGTTGAAGATCCGAGGGGACAGGGAAAAGAAAAACTGTTTTTT | CSVEDPRGQGKEKLFF
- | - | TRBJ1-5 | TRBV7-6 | TGTGCCAGCAGCTTACTAGGTCAGCCCCAGCATTTT | CASSLLGQPQHF
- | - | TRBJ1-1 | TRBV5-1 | TGCGCCAGCAGCTTTCACAGGAACACTGAAGCTTTCTTT | CASSFHRNTEAFF
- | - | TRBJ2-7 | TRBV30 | TGTGCCTGGAGTTTCGGGAGCTCCTACGAGCAGTACTTC | CAWSFGSSYEQYF
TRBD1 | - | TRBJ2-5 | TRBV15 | TGTGCCACCAGCAGTACCACCGACAGGGATCGAGAGACCCAGTACTTC | CATSSTTDRDRETQYF
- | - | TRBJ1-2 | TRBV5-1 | TGCGCCAGCAGCTTGAATAACCCAGAGAATGGCTACACCTTC | CASSLNNPENGYTF
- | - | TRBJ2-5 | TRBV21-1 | TGTGCCAGCAGCCCCCAGGGGGTCCAAGAGACCCAGTACTTC | CASSPQGVQETQYF
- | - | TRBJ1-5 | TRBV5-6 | TGTGCCAGCAGCTCTAGGGAGTATAGCAATCAGCCCCAGCATTTT | CASSSREYSNQPQHF
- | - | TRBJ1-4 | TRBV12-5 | TGTGCTAGTGGTTTGCGGCGGTATCCGGAAAAACTGTTTTTT | CASGLRRYPEKLFF
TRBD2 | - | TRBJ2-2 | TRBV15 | TGTGCCAGCTCCTCCGGGACTAGCGTTTCCGACGGGGAGCTGTTTTTT | CASSSGTSVSDGELFF
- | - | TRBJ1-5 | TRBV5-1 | TGCGCCAGCAGCACAACTCGGGGGCAGCCCCAGCATTTT | CASSTTRGQPQHF
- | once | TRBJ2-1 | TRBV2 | TGTGCCAGCAGGCCGCCGGGGCCTTTTTTTGAGCAGTTCTTC | CASRPPGPFFEQFF
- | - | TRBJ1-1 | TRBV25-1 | TGTGCCAGCAGTGATGTGAGGGGAAAGGGGGTGAACACTGAAGCTTTCTTT | CASSDVRGKGVNTEAFF
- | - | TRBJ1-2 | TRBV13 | TGTGCCAGCAGCTTACGACGGGGCTATGGCTACACCTTC | CASSLRRGYGYTF
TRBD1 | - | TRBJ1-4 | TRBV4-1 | TGCGCCAGCAGCGGCCGGACAGGTGATGAAAAACTGTTTTTT | CASSGRTGDEKLFF
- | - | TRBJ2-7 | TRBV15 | TGTGCCACCAGCAGATCTAGGACGGCTCTCGAGCAGTACTTC | CATSRSRTALEQYF
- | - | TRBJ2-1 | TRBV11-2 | TGTGCCAGCAGCTCTACTACCTCCTACAATGAGCAGTTCTTC | CASSSTTSYNEQFF
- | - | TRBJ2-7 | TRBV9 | TGTGCCAGCAGTCGGAACGGCTTAGGGGATTACGAGCAGTACTTC | CASSRNGLGDYEQYF
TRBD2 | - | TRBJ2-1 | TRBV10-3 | TGTGCCATCAGACTTACTAGCGGAAATGAGCAGTTCTTC | CAIRLTSGNEQFF
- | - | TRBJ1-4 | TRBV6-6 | TGTGCCAGCAGGAGGGGTCTCAATGAAAAGCTGTTTTTT | CASRRGLNEKLFF
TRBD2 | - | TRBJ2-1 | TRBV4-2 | TGTGCCAGCAGCCTTTCTGGGACTAGCGGGGGGAATGAGCAGTTCTTC | CASSLSGTSGGNEQFF
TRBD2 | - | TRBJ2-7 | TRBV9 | TGTGCCAGCAGCCCGGGGGGAGTTTTTGAGCAGTACTTC | CASSPGGVFEQYF
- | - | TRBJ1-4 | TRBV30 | TGTGCCTGGGACAGCATGAATGAAAAACTGTTTTTT | CAWDSMNEKLFF
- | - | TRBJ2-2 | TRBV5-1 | TGCGCCAGCAGCTCGAGGGCGGTTGGGGAGCTGTTTTTT | CASSSRAVGELFF
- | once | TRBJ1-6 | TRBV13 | TGTGCCAGCAGGACCAGGGCCTCACCGGGGTCACCCCTCCACTTT | CASRTRASPGSPLHF
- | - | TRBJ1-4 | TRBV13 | TGTGCCAGCAGCCAACGGGACGCCCCCGCTGAAAAACTGTTTTTT | CASSQRDAPAEKLFF
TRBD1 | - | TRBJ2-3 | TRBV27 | TGTGCCAGCAGTCCACGCGACAGGGAGACAGATACGCAGTATTTT | CASSPRDRETDTQYF